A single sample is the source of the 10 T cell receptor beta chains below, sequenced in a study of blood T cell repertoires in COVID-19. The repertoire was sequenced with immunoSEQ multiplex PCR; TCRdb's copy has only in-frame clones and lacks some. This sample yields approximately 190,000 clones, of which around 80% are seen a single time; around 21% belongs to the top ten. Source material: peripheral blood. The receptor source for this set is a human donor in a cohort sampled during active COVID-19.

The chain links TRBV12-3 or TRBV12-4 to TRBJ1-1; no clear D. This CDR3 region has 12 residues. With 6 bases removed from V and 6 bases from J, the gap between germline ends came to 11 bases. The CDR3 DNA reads TGTGCCAGCAGCAAGATTGGAGCTGAAGCTTTCTTT. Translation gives CASSKIGAEAFF.

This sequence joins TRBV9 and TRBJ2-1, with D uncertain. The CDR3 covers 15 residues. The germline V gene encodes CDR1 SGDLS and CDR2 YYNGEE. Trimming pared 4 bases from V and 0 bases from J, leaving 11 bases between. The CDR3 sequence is CASSTHTGSYNEQFF. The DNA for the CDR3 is TGTGCCAGCAGCACTCACACGGGCTCCTACAATGAGCAGTTCTTC.

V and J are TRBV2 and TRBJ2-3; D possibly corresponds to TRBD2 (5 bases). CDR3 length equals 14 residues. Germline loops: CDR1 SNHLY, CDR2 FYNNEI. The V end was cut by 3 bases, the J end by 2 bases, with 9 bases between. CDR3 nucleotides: TGTGCCAGCAGTGACGGGGTAATCACAGATACGCAGTATTTT. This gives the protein CASSDGVITDTQYF. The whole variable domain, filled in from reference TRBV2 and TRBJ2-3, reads EPEVTQTPSHQVTQMGQEVILRCVPISNHLYFYWYRQILGQKVEFLVSFYNNEISEKSEIFDDQFSVERPDGSNFTLKIRSTKLEDSAMYFCASSDGVITDTQYFGPGTRLTVL.

In nucleotides, the CDR3 is TGTGCCAGCACCCAGGGGGGTTATTATGGCTACACCTTC. This codes for CASTQGGYYGYTF. The chain combines TRBV5-5 with TRBJ1-2, with TRBD1 matching over 7 bases. The junction had 7 bases not matched to a gene; V was cut back by 6 bases and J by 5 bases. Germline assignment: CDR1 SGHKS and CDR2 YYEKEE (reference sequence). The CDR3 is 13 amino acids.

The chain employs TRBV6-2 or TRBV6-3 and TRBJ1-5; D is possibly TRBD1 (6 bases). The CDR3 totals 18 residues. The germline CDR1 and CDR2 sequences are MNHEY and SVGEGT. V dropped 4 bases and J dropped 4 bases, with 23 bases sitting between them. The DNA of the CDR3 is TGTGCCAGCAGTTTCGGGGGCGGGGGGCGTAGACGGAATCAGCCCCAGCATTTT. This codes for CASSFGGGGRRRNQPQHF.

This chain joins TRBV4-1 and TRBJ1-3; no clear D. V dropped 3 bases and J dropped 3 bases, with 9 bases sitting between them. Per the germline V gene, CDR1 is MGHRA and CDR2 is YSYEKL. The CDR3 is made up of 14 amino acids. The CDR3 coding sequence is TGCGCCAGCAGCCAGACCGGGAGTGGAAACACCATATATTTT. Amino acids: CASSQTGSGNTIYF.

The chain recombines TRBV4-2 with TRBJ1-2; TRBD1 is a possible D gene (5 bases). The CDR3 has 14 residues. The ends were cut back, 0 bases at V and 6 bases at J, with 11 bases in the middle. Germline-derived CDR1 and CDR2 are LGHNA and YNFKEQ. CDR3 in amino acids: CASSQDGGFNGYTF. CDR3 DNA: TGTGCCAGCAGCCAAGATGGGGGGTTCAATGGCTACACCTTC.

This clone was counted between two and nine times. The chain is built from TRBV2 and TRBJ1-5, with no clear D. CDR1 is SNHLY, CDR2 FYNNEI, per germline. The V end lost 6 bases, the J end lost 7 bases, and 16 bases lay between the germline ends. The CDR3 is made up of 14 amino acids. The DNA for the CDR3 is TGTGCCAGCAGGAGAGGATCGGGTAGACAGCCCCAGCATTTT. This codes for CASRRGSGRQPQHF.

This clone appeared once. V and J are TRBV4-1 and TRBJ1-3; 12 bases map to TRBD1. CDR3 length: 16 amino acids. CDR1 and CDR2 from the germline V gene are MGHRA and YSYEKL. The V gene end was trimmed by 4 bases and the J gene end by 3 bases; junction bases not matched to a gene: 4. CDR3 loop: CASSPGQGARGNTIYF. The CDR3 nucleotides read TGCGCCAGCAGCCCGGGACAGGGGGCTCGTGGAAACACCATATATTTT.

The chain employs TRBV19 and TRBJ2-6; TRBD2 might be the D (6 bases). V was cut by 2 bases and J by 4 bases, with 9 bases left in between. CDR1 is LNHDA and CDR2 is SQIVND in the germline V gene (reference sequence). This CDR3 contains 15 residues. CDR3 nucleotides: TGTGCCAGTAGTATATGGGGGGTCGGGGCCAACGTCCTGACTTTC. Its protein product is CASSIWGVGANVLTF. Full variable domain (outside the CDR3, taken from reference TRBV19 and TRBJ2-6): DGGITQSPKYLFRKEGQNVTLSCEQNLNHDAMYWYRQDPGQGLRLIYYSQIVNDFQKGDIAEGYSVSREKKESFPLTVTSAQKNPTAFYLCASSIWGVGANVLTFGAGSRLTVL.